The 21 T cell receptor beta chains below were found in one sample sequenced in a study of T cell responses to AZD1222 COVID-19 vaccine. Assay used: immunoSEQ multiplex PCR; TCRdb lists only in-frame clones, some missing. The repertoire includes over 100,000 clones, approximately 94% of them detected once, and 6% to 7% sits in the top ten. The specimen comprised peripheral blood, sampled on day 0 of AZD1222 vaccination. The source is an adult in good health.

The V gene is TRBV28, the J gene TRBJ1-1, with 7 bases identical to TRBD1. The V segment lost 7 bases and the J segment 1 base; nucleotides outside the gene matches: 12. Germline V gene lookup returns CDR1 MDHEN and CDR2 SYDVKM. CDR3 size: 16 residues. The chain's CDR3 is CASTLHTGDWNTEAFF. CDR3 nucleotide sequence: TGTGCCAGCACCTTACATACAGGGGATTGGAACACTGAAGCTTTCTTT.

This chain connects TRBV25-1 to TRBJ1-2; TRBD1 aligns across 9 bases. With V trimmed by 1 base and J by 5 bases, 8 bases remained unmatched. The CDR3 has 16 amino acids. CDR1 and CDR2 from the germline V gene are MGHDK and SYGVNS. The CDR3 here is CASSESRTGDLYGYTF. The CDR3 region has the DNA TGTGCCAGCAGTGAATCCCGGACAGGGGACCTATATGGCTACACCTTC.

The genes are TRBV5-1 and TRBJ2-5; D is possibly TRBD2 (5 bases). Germline-derived CDR1 and CDR2 are SGHRS and YFSETQ. The V end lost 4 bases, the J end lost 2 bases, and 18 bases lay between the germline ends. This CDR3 is 16 amino acids long. As DNA, the CDR3 is TGCGCCAGCAGCCAAGGACCCGGAGGTATTCAAGAGACCCAGTACTTC. The encoded protein is CASSQGPGGIQETQYF.

J is TRBJ1-1 and V is TRBV4-2; D remains unclear. CDR3 length: 14 residues. Germline CDR1 LGHNA, CDR2 YNFKEQ. Between the trimmed V and J ends, which lost 0 bases and 5 bases, there was a span of 10 bases. CDR3 amino acids: CASSQDVEVTEAFF. DNA for the CDR3: TGTGCCAGCAGCCAAGATGTAGAAGTAACTGAAGCTTTCTTT.

CDR3 in amino acids: CSASATGSDEQFF. The CDR3 bases are TGCAGTGCTAGTGCGACAGGGTCAGATGAGCAGTTCTTC. The chain employs TRBV20-1 and TRBJ2-1; 7 nucleotides agree with TRBD1. CDR3 length: 13 amino acids. J lost 8 bases, V lost 3 bases, and 7 bases had no gene match. Looked up from germline, CDR1 is DFQATT and CDR2 is SNEGSKA (reference sequence).

V and J are TRBV7-8 and TRBJ1-2, with TRBD1 identical over 7 bases. The CDR3 length is 16 residues. J gave up 4 bases and V 8 bases, and 16 bases lay outside the gene matches. The V gene's germline CDR1 is SGHVS and CDR2 FQNEAQ. The CDR3 here is CASLPSGGQVIYGYTF. DNA of the CDR3: TGTGCCAGCCTCCCATCCGGAGGACAGGTCATCTATGGCTACACCTTC.

This clone was observed a single time. V usage is TRBV6-2 or TRBV6-3 and J usage is TRBJ1-2; D remains ambiguous. This CDR3 contains 14 residues. The V end lost 4 bases, the J end lost 4 bases, and 13 bases lay between the germline ends. Looked up from germline, CDR1 is MNHEY and CDR2 is SVGEGT. The CDR3, as DNA: TGTGCCAGCAGTTCCCCGGTTACCGGCTATGGCTACACCTTC. This encodes CASSSPVTGYGYTF.

This chain connects TRBV18 to TRBJ2-7; D unclear. Per germline, CDR1 KGHSH and CDR2 LQKENI. V lost 3 bases and J 5 bases, leaving 11 bases between the germline ends. The CDR3 extends over 13 amino acids. CDR3 protein: CASSPPPYHEQYF. CDR3 sequence (DNA): TGTGCCAGCTCACCGCCTCCCTACCACGAGCAGTACTTC.

The chain employs TRBV19 and TRBJ2-2; D is ambiguous. Germline assignment: CDR1 LNHDA and CDR2 SQIVND (reference sequence). The CDR3 has 13 residues. Trimming cost V 7 bases and J 0 bases, with 6 bases left between them. CDR3: CASTLANTGELFF. The CDR3 nucleotides are TGTGCCAGTACCTTAGCGAACACCGGGGAGCTGTTTTTT.

The chain has TRBV9 and TRBJ2-1; TRBD2 matches at 10 bases. The germline V gene encodes CDR1 SGDLS and CDR2 YYNGEE. This CDR3 region has 16 residues. V dropped 2 bases and J dropped 6; count of bases not matched to a gene: 8. The CDR3 DNA follows: TGTGCCAGCAGCGTTTTTACTAGCGGGACAAGCAATGAGCAGTTCTTC. Translating gives CASSVFTSGTSNEQFF.

This chain links TRBV6-5 with TRBJ1-4; D remains ambiguous. CDR3 length: 14 amino acids. Germline-derived CDR1 and CDR2 are MNHEY and SVGAGI. V was shortened by 6 bases and J by 4 bases, with 12 bases between the two germline ends. The chain's CDR3 is CASSHGRGNEKLFF. CDR3 coding DNA: TGTGCCAGCAGCCACGGACGGGGTAATGAAAAACTGTTTTTT.

The chain couples TRBV7-9 to TRBJ1-1; D gene ambiguous. The CDR3 length is 11 residues. Trimming shortened V by 1 base and J by 11 bases, and 8 bases separated the two germline ends. Germline loops: CDR1 SEHNR, CDR2 FQNEAQ (reference sequence). CDR3 amino acids: CASSLGPGAFF. CDR3 DNA: TGTGCCAGCAGCTTAGGGCCCGGGGCTTTCTTT.

This chain uses TRBV5-4 with TRBJ1-1; perhaps TRBD1 as D (5 bases). Looked up from germline, CDR1 is SGHNT and CDR2 is YYREEE (reference sequence). The CDR3 runs 14 residues. The V end lost 0 bases, the J end lost 8 bases, and 14 bases lay between the germline ends. CDR3 loop: CASSLDLGTGEAFF. The CDR3 DNA sequence: TGTGCCAGCAGCTTGGACCTCGGGACCGGAGAAGCTTTCTTT.

This rearrangement joins TRBV28 to TRBJ1-3; D is uncertain. CDR1 MDHEN and CDR2 SYDVKM come from the germline V gene. The CDR3 spans 16 residues. Trimming took off 5 bases at V and 3 bases at J, with 17 bases between the two ends. The CDR3 spells CASSPPNRRGGNTIYF. CDR3 in DNA: TGTGCCAGCAGTCCACCCAACCGCCGTGGTGGAAACACCATATATTTT. Complete variable domain (other parts from reference TRBV28 and TRBJ1-3): DVKVTQSSRYLVKRTGEKVFLECVQDMDHENMFWYRQDPGLGLRLIYFSYDVKMKEKGDIPEGYSVSREKKERFSLILESASTNQTSMYLCASSPPNRRGGNTIYFGEGSWLTVV.

This clone has just one count. This sequence may be a read error, since a much larger clone differs from it by one base. The J gene is TRBJ2-7, the V gene TRBV6-5; D unresolved. The CDR3 length is 11 residues. The V gene's germline CDR1 is MNHEY and CDR2 SVGAGI. V lost 5 bases to trimming and J lost 0 bases, with 2 bases between them. Written as DNA, the CDR3 is TGTGCCAGCAGTCCCTCCTACGAGCAGTACTTC. Amino acid sequence: CASSPSYEQYF.

The chain joins TRBV28 to TRBJ2-6, with no clear D. Germline V gene sequence: CDR1 MDHEN, CDR2 SYDVKM. CDR3 size: 13 residues. The V end lost 8 bases, the J end lost 1 base, and 6 bases lay between the germline ends. The CDR3 region is CASLESGANVLTF. The DNA of the CDR3 is TGTGCCAGCCTAGAATCTGGGGCCAACGTCCTGACTTTC. The entire variable domain, with the rest obtained from reference TRBV28 and TRBJ2-6, is as follows: DVKVTQSSRYLVKRTGEKVFLECVQDMDHENMFWYRQDPGLGLRLIYFSYDVKMKEKGDIPEGYSVSREKKERFSLILESASTNQTSMYLCASLESGANVLTFGAGSRLTVL.

The chain recombines TRBV9 with TRBJ2-7; a possible D gene is TRBD2 (5 bases). The germline gives CDR1 SGDLS, CDR2 YYNGEE. The germline V and J ends were trimmed by 4 bases and 0 bases, with 11 bases remaining between them. The CDR3 runs 14 residues. The CDR3 region has the DNA TGTGCCAGCAGCCCGAGCGGACCCTCCTACGAGCAGTACTTC. This sequence encodes CASSPSGPSYEQYF.

This rearrangement joins TRBV4-2 to TRBJ2-7, with D possibly matching TRBD2 (5 bases). The CDR3 spans 12 residues. V was shortened by 4 bases and J by 6 bases, with 10 bases between the two germline ends. CDR1 and CDR2 from the germline V gene are LGHNA and YNFKEQ. The CDR3 nucleotides are TGTGCCAGCAGCCCGCGGGCGGGCGAGCAGTACTTC. Translated: CASSPRAGEQYF.

This chain links TRBV7-2 with TRBJ1-2, with unresolved D. Trimming shortened V by 2 bases and J by 2 bases, and 6 bases separated the two germline ends. The germline V gene has CDR1 SGHTA and CDR2 FQGNSA. The CDR3 length is 13 residues. The CDR3 reads CASSLRANYGYTF. The CDR3, as DNA: TGTGCCAGCAGCTTAAGAGCCAACTATGGCTACACCTTC.

The chain combines TRBV27 with TRBJ2-1, with 15 bases lining up with TRBD2. Germline values: CDR1 MNHEY, CDR2 SMNVEV (reference sequence). This CDR3 has 17 residues. Germline trimming cut 6 bases from V and 7 bases from J; bases unmatched to any gene: 10. The CDR3 here is CASREGLAGGWVNEQFF. The CDR3 coding sequence is TGTGCCAGCAGAGAGGGACTAGCGGGAGGTTGGGTGAATGAGCAGTTCTTC.

The chain combines TRBV6-5 with TRBJ2-7, with unresolved D. The CDR3 runs to 15 residues. CDR1 is MNHEY and CDR2 is SVGAGI in the germline V gene. V was shortened by 5 bases and J by 0 bases, with 14 bases between the two germline ends. The CDR3, as DNA: TGTGCCAGCAGTCCCACGCTTCTCTCCTCCTACGAGCAGTACTTC. The encoded protein is CASSPTLLSSYEQYF.